The clone carrying this TCR beta chain was observed many times. Its antigen is still unknown. In germline, CDR1 is MDHEN, CDR2 SYDVKM. CDR3 length: 15 amino acids. The V gene end was trimmed by 4 bases and the J gene end by 4 bases; junction bases not matched to a gene: 5. This specimen comes from a study of CD8 T cells in ankylosing spondylitis. In making TCR beta libraries, quantitative 5'-RACE with molecular barcodes was used. From the 5' RACE reads, TCRdb called clonotypes with MiXCR, one entry per CDR3 protein. This table has a few hundred thousand distinct CDR3 sequences, approximately 8% appearing once. Study-level results: A TCR beta motif of about eight highly homologous variants seemed to mark ankylosing spondylitis blood. Clones tied to disease were said to be significantly enriched in matched ankylosing spondylitis synovial fluid.

The receptor's source is a male donor with ankylosing spondylitis. Sequenced: blood, either unsorted or a sorted T cell fraction (not recorded which). The chain has TRBV28 and TRBJ1-1; the match to TRBD1 covers 11 bases. CDR3 region: CASSYTGTGGTEAFF. In nucleotides, the CDR3 is TGTGCCAGCAGTTACACGGGGACAGGGGGCACTGAAGCTTTCTTT.